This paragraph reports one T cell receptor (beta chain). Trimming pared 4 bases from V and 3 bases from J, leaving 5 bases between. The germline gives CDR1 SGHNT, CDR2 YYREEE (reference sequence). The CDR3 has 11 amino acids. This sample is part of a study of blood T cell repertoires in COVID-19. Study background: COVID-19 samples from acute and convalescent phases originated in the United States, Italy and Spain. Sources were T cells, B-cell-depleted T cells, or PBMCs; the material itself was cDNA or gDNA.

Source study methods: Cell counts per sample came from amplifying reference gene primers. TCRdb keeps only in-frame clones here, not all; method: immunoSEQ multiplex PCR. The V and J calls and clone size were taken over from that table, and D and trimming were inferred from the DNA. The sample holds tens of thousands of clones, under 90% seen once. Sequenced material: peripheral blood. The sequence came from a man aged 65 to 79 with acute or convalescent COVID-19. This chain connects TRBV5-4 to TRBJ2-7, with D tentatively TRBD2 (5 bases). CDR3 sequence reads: CASSSGYEQYF. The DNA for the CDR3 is TGTGCCAGCAGCAGCGGCTACGAGCAGTACTTC.